Below are 26 T cell receptor beta chains sequenced from a single sample in a study of cytomegalovirus exposure and HLA in healthy donors. This PCR relied on a set of 60 Vbeta primers and 13 Jbeta primers. Profiled with immunoSEQ multiplex PCR; TCRdb holds only in-frame clones, not every one. Of under 95,000 clones in the sample, more than 75% were seen once. The specimen was PBMCs. The receptors here all came from a man aged 30 to 45 in good health and CMV-seropositive.

This clone was observed once. The J gene is TRBJ1-1, the V gene TRBV29-1; D gene unclear. The CDR3 has 12 amino acids. V gave up 5 bases and J gave up 1 base, with 8 bases separating them. Germline CDR1 and CDR2: SQVTM and ANQGSEA. CDR3 coding DNA: TGCAGCGTTTCTCACGGGAACACTGAAGCTTTCTTT. Amino acids: CSVSHGNTEAFF.

J is TRBJ1-1 and V is TRBV28, with D possibly matching TRBD1 (6 bases). Germline-derived CDR1 and CDR2 are MDHEN and SYDVKM. V was clipped by 6 bases and J by 2 bases, with 13 bases between them. The CDR3 loop spans 14 amino acids. The CDR3 DNA is TGTGCCAGCAGACAACCGGGACAAAACACTGAAGCTTTCTTT. This translates into CASRQPGQNTEAFF.

V gene TRBV11-2 combines with J gene TRBJ2-1; 11 nucleotides align to TRBD2. Trimming cost V 4 bases and J 7 bases; bases outside gene matches: 9. This CDR3 comprises 16 residues. The germline V gene has CDR1 SGHAT and CDR2 FQNNGV. Written as DNA, the CDR3 is TGTGCCAGCAGCTGGGAGACTAGCGGGGCGGGGAATGAGCAGTTCTTC. Translated: CASSWETSGAGNEQFF.

This rearrangement joins TRBV11-1 to TRBJ1-6; the D gene is possibly TRBD1 (5 bases). Trimming stripped 5 bases from V and 8 bases from J, with 22 bases between. The CDR3 is 17 residues long. Germline V CDR1 and CDR2: SGHAT, FQDESV (reference sequence). The CDR3 protein is CASSPPLGGSRDSPLHF. CDR3 sequence (DNA): TGTGCCAGCAGCCCTCCACTGGGAGGGTCCAGGGATTCACCCCTCCACTTT.

The genes are TRBV6-6 and TRBJ2-2, with TRBD1 as a possible D gene (5 bases). The germline V gene encodes CDR1 MNHNY and CDR2 SVGAGI (reference sequence). Deletions cut 7 bases from V and 5 bases from J, with 11 bases between. The length of the CDR3 is 13 residues. The CDR3 is CASNQGQTGELFF. The CDR3 DNA reads TGTGCCAGCAACCAGGGCCAAACCGGGGAGCTGTTTTTT.

The V gene is TRBV19, the J gene TRBJ2-6; TRBD2 agrees at 8 bases. With 7 bases clipped from V and 0 bases from J, the junction kept 8 bases outside the gene matches. Germline loops: CDR1 LNHDA, CDR2 SQIVND (reference sequence). The CDR3 has 17 residues. The DNA for the CDR3 is TGTGCCAGTAACCCGGGAGGGGGGCTCTCTGGGGCCAACGTCCTGACTTTC. As protein: CASNPGGGLSGANVLTF. Filled out from reference TRBV19 and TRBJ2-6, the complete variable domain reads DGGITQSPKYLFRKEGQNVTLSCEQNLNHDAMYWYRQDPGQGLRLIYYSQIVNDFQKGDIAEGYSVSREKKESFPLTVTSAQKNPTAFYLCASNPGGGLSGANVLTFGAGSRLTVL.

The V gene is TRBV2, the J gene TRBJ1-1; no reliable D call. The V gene's germline CDR1 is SNHLY and CDR2 FYNNEI. The CDR3 consists of 13 residues. The V and J ends lost 1 base and 5 bases respectively, with 8 bases between them. The CDR3 sequence: CASSEERRTEAFF. The DNA for the CDR3 is TGTGCCAGCAGTGAAGAAAGGAGGACTGAAGCTTTCTTT.

This clone was observed once. CDR3 nucleotide sequence: TGTGCCAGCAGCCCCGGACAGGGGGTCGGGGAGCAGTTCTTC. This codes for CASSPGQGVGEQFF. The chain combines TRBV7-2 with TRBJ2-1; the match to TRBD1 covers 10 bases. The germline gives CDR1 SGHTA, CDR2 FQGNSA. The V and J ends lost 5 bases and 10 bases, in that order; junction bases with no gene match: 8. The CDR3 is 14 amino acids.

The chain links TRBV5-6 to TRBJ2-7; maybe TRBD2 (5 bases). The ends were cut back, 0 bases at V and 3 bases at J, with 7 bases in the middle. Germline CDR1 SGHDT, CDR2 YYEEEE. The CDR3 runs to 13 residues. The CDR3 nucleotides are TGTGCCAGCAGCTTGGTAGAGGGCTACGAGCAGTACTTC. It yields the protein CASSLVEGYEQYF. The entire variable domain, with the rest obtained from reference TRBV5-6 and TRBJ2-7, is as follows: DAGVTQSPTHLIKTRGQQVTLRCSPKSGHDTVSWYQQALGQGPQFIFQYYEEEERQRGNFPDRFSGHQFPNYSSELNVNALLLGDSALYLCASSLVEGYEQYFGPGTRLTVT.

This clone was detected only once. The chain uses TRBV4-2 and TRBJ1-4; 7 nucleotides match TRBD1. CDR1 and CDR2 (germline): LGHNA, YNFKEQ. This CDR3 comprises 15 residues. V shed 3 bases, J shed 8 bases, and the junction held 9 bases outside the gene matches. CDR3 protein: CASSHRDRGREKLFF. The CDR3 DNA sequence: TGTGCCAGCAGCCACAGGGACAGAGGTCGGGAAAAACTGTTTTTT.

This clone was counted a single time. The gene calls are TRBV6-4 and TRBJ2-3; 16 nucleotides line up with TRBD2. Germline CDR1 is MRHNA and CDR2 is SNTAGT. This CDR3 has 19 amino acids. Losses at the gene ends were 5 bases for V and 1 base for J; bases not matched to a gene: 9. The CDR3 sequence: CASSPTGLAGGPGTDTQYF. The DNA for the CDR3 is TGTGCCAGCAGTCCCACGGGACTAGCGGGAGGGCCGGGCACAGATACGCAGTATTTT.

This chain connects TRBV5-4 to TRBJ2-1, with a weak D call TRBD2 (6 bases). Looked up from germline, CDR1 is SGHNT and CDR2 is YYREEE (reference sequence). Trimming removed 2 bases at V and 0 bases at J, with 9 bases between. CDR3 size: 15 residues. The DNA of the CDR3 is TGTGCCAGCAGCTTAGGCGGGAACTCCTACAATGAGCAGTTCTTC. Its protein is CASSLGGNSYNEQFF.

The V gene is TRBV27, the J gene TRBJ1-1; TRBD1 might be the D (5 bases). This CDR3 comprises 17 residues. CDR1 and CDR2 (germline): MNHEY, SMNVEV (reference sequence). V shed 5 bases and J shed 3 bases, with 22 bases lying between them. CDR3 in amino acids: CASSHLLGVLGDTEAFF. CDR3 nucleotides: TGTGCCAGCAGTCACCTGTTGGGTGTGTTAGGGGACACTGAAGCTTTCTTT.

The chain links TRBV6-4 to TRBJ2-5, with 9 bases matching TRBD1. The CDR3 is 13 residues long. J was trimmed by 6 bases and V by 6 bases; bases with no gene match: 5. Germline V gene data show CDR1 as MRHNA and CDR2 as SNTAGT. The CDR3 is CASSRDRDQTQYF. DNA for the CDR3: TGTGCCAGCAGCCGGGACAGGGACCAGACCCAGTACTTC.

This chain links TRBV19 with TRBJ2-5; possible D gene TRBD2, 5 bases. Per germline, CDR1 LNHDA and CDR2 SQIVND (reference sequence). The CDR3 consists of 12 residues. The V and J ends lost 2 bases and 5 bases respectively, with 6 bases between them. The CDR3: CASSIRGETQYF. Here the CDR3 DNA reads TGTGCCAGTAGTATACGCGGGGAGACCCAGTACTTC.

This clone was detected once. The chain links TRBV2 to TRBJ2-7, with D possibly being TRBD1 (7 bases). Trimming left V 4 bases short and J 2 bases short, with 15 bases between. The length of the CDR3 is 15 residues. Germline CDR1 reads SNHLY; CDR2 reads FYNNEI. CDR3 bases: TGTGCCAGCAGTGTCGGAGGGGGCAGGGCCTACGAGCAGTACTTC. Residues: CASSVGGGRAYEQYF.

This clone has more than one count but fewer than ten. This sequence joins TRBV5-1 and TRBJ2-1; D is perhaps TRBD2 (6 bases). The V gene lost 3 bases and the J gene lost 9 bases, with 13 bases spanning the gap. Looked up from germline, CDR1 is SGHRS and CDR2 is YFSETQ. The CDR3 length is 13 residues. CDR3 amino acids: CASSSSGRGEQFF. The CDR3 nucleotides are TGCGCCAGCAGCTCCTCGGGGCGGGGTGAGCAGTTCTTC.

V gene TRBV28 combines with J gene TRBJ2-3, with 7 bases fitting TRBD2. V shed 4 bases, J shed 2 bases, and the junction held 9 bases outside the gene matches. Germline V gives CDR1 MDHEN, CDR2 SYDVKM. The CDR3 is made up of 16 amino acids. In DNA form, the CDR3 reads TGTGCCAGCAGTTCACCTCTAGCGGTACTCACAGATACGCAGTATTTT. Its protein product is CASSSPLAVLTDTQYF.

The chain couples TRBV9 to TRBJ1-4, with D possibly TRBD1 on 6 matching bases. Germline CDR1 is SGDLS and CDR2 is YYNGEE. Trimming left V 4 bases short and J 4 bases short, with 11 bases between. The CDR3 length is 14 residues. The CDR3 region has the DNA TGTGCCAGCAGCACCCGACAGGATAATGAAAAACTGTTTTTT. It specifies CASSTRQDNEKLFF.

This clone appeared many times. The V call is TRBV5-8, the J call TRBJ1-5; TRBD1 matches at 8 bases. The trim removed 4 bases at V and 3 bases at J, leaving 9 bases unmatched. The CDR3 covers 16 residues. The germline CDR1 and CDR2 sequences are SGHTS and YDEGEE. The CDR3 loop reads CASSGGQGLINQPQHF. In DNA form, the CDR3 reads TGTGCCAGCAGCGGCGGACAGGGCTTAATCAATCAGCCCCAGCATTTT.

The table lists this clone with a count of one. The V and J genes are TRBV9 and TRBJ1-2, with 7 bases identical to TRBD1. The V segment lost 4 bases and the J segment 6 bases; nucleotides outside the gene matches: 12. In germline, CDR1 is SGDLS, CDR2 YYNGEE. This CDR3 spans 15 amino acids. CDR3 sequence reads: CASSPLAGGRNGYTF. Here the CDR3 DNA reads TGTGCCAGCAGCCCGCTCGCAGGGGGGCGAAATGGCTACACCTTC.

The DNA for the CDR3 is TGTGCCAGCAGGGAGGGCCAGGCTGGGGACTACGAGCAGTACGTC. This sequence encodes CASREGQAGDYEQYV. V is TRBV6-1 and J is TRBJ2-7; possibly TRBD2 for D (6 bases). V lost 6 bases to trimming and J lost 3 bases, with 18 bases between them. Germline CDR1 MNHNS, CDR2 SASEGT. There are 15 residues in the CDR3.

The chain is built from TRBV15 and TRBJ2-1, with 10 bases aligning to TRBD2. Looked up from germline, CDR1 is LNHNV and CDR2 is YYDKDF (reference sequence). Germline trimming cut 1 base from V and 7 bases from J; bases unmatched to any gene: 4. This CDR3 is 15 amino acids long. The CDR3 loop reads CATSRVASGGNEQFF. Here the CDR3 DNA reads TGTGCCACCAGCAGAGTGGCTAGCGGGGGTAATGAGCAGTTCTTC. The variable domain in full, with the rest retrieved from reference TRBV15 and TRBJ2-1, is DAMVIQNPRYQVTQFGKPVTLSCSQTLNHNVMYWYQQKSSQAPKLLFHYYDKDFNNEADTPDNFQSRRPNTSFCFLDIRSPGLGDTAMYLCATSRVASGGNEQFFGPGTRLTVL.

This chain uses TRBV19 with TRBJ2-5, with 8 positions matching TRBD1. Germline V gene sequence: CDR1 LNHDA, CDR2 SQIVND (reference sequence). The CDR3 has 13 amino acids. V trimming: 7 bases; J trimming: 5 bases; junction bases outside the gene matches: 6. CDR3: CASTDREEETQYF. The CDR3 coding sequence is TGTGCCAGTACGGACAGGGAAGAGGAGACCCAGTACTTC.

The genes are TRBV9 and TRBJ2-6; D is unresolved. The CDR3 sequence is 14 residues long. Trimming stripped 4 bases from V and 2 bases from J, with 7 bases between. CDR1 and CDR2 (germline): SGDLS, YYNGEE. In DNA form, the CDR3 reads TGTGCCAGCAGCCAAGCCACTGGGGCCAACGTCCTGACTTTC. It encodes CASSQATGANVLTF.

The table lists this clone with a few counts. The chain employs TRBV5-4 and TRBJ2-3; D possibly corresponds to TRBD2 (6 bases). Germline V gene lookup returns CDR1 SGHNT and CDR2 YYREEE (reference sequence). The CDR3 loop spans 16 amino acids. Trimming shortened V by 3 bases and J by 0 bases, and 14 bases separated the two germline ends. The CDR3 loop reads CASSSKLASSTDTQYF. CDR3 in DNA: TGTGCCAGCAGCTCTAAACTAGCATCTAGCACAGATACGCAGTATTTT.